The clone carrying this T cell receptor (beta chain) was counted a single time. As handled by the study authors: Amplification of reference gene primers provided the estimated nucleated cell counts. Profiled with immunoSEQ multiplex PCR; TCRdb holds only in-frame clones, not every one. D and trimming were read from the DNA, whereas the V and J calls and clone size are those reported in that table. The table records under 30,000 clones, around 87% of them present only once. The CDR3 is 14 amino acids. The V segment lost 3 bases and the J segment 4 bases; nucleotides outside the gene matches: 6. The V gene's germline CDR1 is GTSNPN and CDR2 SVGIG (reference sequence). The data derive from a study of blood T cell repertoires in COVID-19.

Sequenced sample: peripheral blood. The chain uses TRBV30 and TRBJ2-7, with TRBD1 matching 10 bases. The sequence came from a man older than 75 with acute or convalescent COVID-19. CDR3 region: CAWRRTGGLYEQYF. CDR3 in DNA: TGTGCCTGGAGGAGGACAGGGGGGTTATACGAGCAGTACTTC.